This T cell receptor (beta chain) is from a study of low-dose radiotherapy and immunotherapy resistance in tumors. Turning to the study itself: The fractionation for Cohort 1 was 0.5 Gy per fraction every 2 weeks, totaling 6.5 Gy.

Alpha and beta chains were covered, as first-strand cDNA relied on TRAV- and TRBV-specific primers. TCR amplification involved 20 PCR cycles with a constant-region primer and V-primer adapter. MiXCR, applied by TCRdb to the reads, yields one record per CDR3 protein. This sample has around 80,000 distinct CDR3 sequences, with less than 20% found just once. As to time point: after trial treatment. Treatment: LDRT plus nivolumab, ipilimumab, low-dose cyclophosphamide and aspirin (RACIN trial). This clonotype was seen at least ten times. CDR1 and CDR2 (germline): SGHTA, FQGNSA. The CDR3 extends over 13 amino acids. V lost 4 bases and J lost 5, with 9 bases in between.

The specimen comprised PBMCs, sampled after low-dose radiotherapy plus immunotherapy. The V and J genes are TRBV7-2 and TRBJ1-5; D is uncertain. The receptor comes from a male donor with prostate cancer. The CDR3 DNA reads TGTGCCAGCAGCTCTCAGAAGTATCAGCCCCAGCATTTT. This translates into CASSSQKYQPQHF. The variable domain in full, with the rest retrieved from reference TRBV7-2 and TRBJ1-5, is GAGVSQSPSNKVTEKGKDVELRCDPISGHTALYWYRQSLGQGLEFLIYFQGNSAPDKSGLPSDRFSAERTGGSVSTLTIQRTQQEDSAVYLCASSSQKYQPQHFGDGTRLSIL.